The 23 T cell receptor beta chains presented below share a single source sample, sequenced in a study of T cells after yellow fever vaccination. TCRdb redid the calling of the 5' RACE reads with MiXCR, one entry per CDR3 protein. The sample has under 55,000 distinct CDR3 sequences; about 6.6% are singletons. Specimen: CD8+ T cells not binding an NS4B(214-222) dextramer, sorted from PBMCs, collected around 45 days after the first yellow fever vaccination. Receptors originate from a man between 18 and 35 years old who received the YFV17D yellow fever vaccine.

The rearrangement links TRBV30 to TRBJ2-1; D not resolved. Trimming cost V 0 bases and J 8 bases, with 5 bases left between them. The CDR3 sequence is 11 residues long. Per germline, CDR1 GTSNPN and CDR2 SVGIG (reference sequence). CDR3 coding DNA: TGTGCCTGGAGTGTAGGGTATGAGCAGTTCTTC. It specifies CAWSVGYEQFF.

In this sample, this clonotype turned up many times. The CDR3 protein is CASSLEDKEVFYGYTF. CDR3 DNA: TGTGCCAGCAGCTTAGAAGACAAGGAGGTTTTCTATGGCTACACCTTC. The rearrangement uses TRBV7-9 and TRBJ1-2; D is unclear. The CDR3 runs 16 residues. V was trimmed by 1 base and J by 4 bases, leaving 16 bases between them. Germline assignment: CDR1 SEHNR and CDR2 FQNEAQ (reference sequence).

The sample holds a few counts of this clonotype. The chain uses TRBV4-1 and TRBJ2-1; D perhaps matches TRBD2 (6 bases). This CDR3 contains 17 residues. In germline, CDR1 is MGHRA, CDR2 YSYEKL. Trimming took off 0 bases at V and 0 bases at J, with 12 bases between the two ends. CDR3 protein: CASSQDDWTTSYNEQFF. The CDR3 nucleotides read TGCGCCAGCAGCCAAGATGACTGGACTACCTCCTACAATGAGCAGTTCTTC.

This rearrangement joins TRBV4-1 to TRBJ2-2, with TRBD1 matching over 7 bases. There are 16 residues in the CDR3. With V trimmed by 7 bases and J by 5 bases, 13 bases remained unmatched. Germline CDR1 and CDR2: MGHRA and YSYEKL. In DNA form, the CDR3 reads TGCGCCAGCACCCAGGGCGAGGGGGCGCGAACCGGGGAGCTGTTTTTT. Translating it yields CASTQGEGARTGELFF.

This clonotype was detected many times. The chain combines TRBV15 with TRBJ2-1; 8 nucleotides line up with TRBD1. V lost 0 bases and J lost 2; bases outside the gene matches: 0. The CDR3 contains 15 residues. Per germline, CDR1 LNHNV and CDR2 YYDKDF (reference sequence). CDR3: CATSREGQAYNEQFF. The DNA of the CDR3 is TGTGCCACCAGCAGAGAGGGACAGGCCTACAATGAGCAGTTCTTC.

The chain has TRBV30 and TRBJ2-5; D may correspond to TRBD1 or TRBD2 (5 bases each). Germline V gives CDR1 GTSNPN, CDR2 SVGIG (reference sequence). CDR3 length equals 13 residues. V lost 5 bases, J lost 5 bases, and 15 bases lay in between. The CDR3 DNA is TGTGCCTGGGGGGGAGACGGGCGGGAGACCCAGTACTTC. It encodes CAWGGDGRETQYF.

The chain uses TRBV7-9 and TRBJ2-5; perhaps TRBD1 as D (6 bases). Trimming removed 2 bases from V and 5 bases from J, with 15 bases in between. CDR1 and CDR2 (germline): SEHNR, FQNEAQ (reference sequence). The CDR3 loop spans 15 amino acids. The CDR3 region is CASSLTSQGWETQYF. CDR3 coding DNA: TGTGCCAGCAGCTTAACCTCTCAGGGGTGGGAGACCCAGTACTTC.

The V and J genes are TRBV4-1 and TRBJ1-2; D is unresolved. This CDR3 region has 13 residues. The germline V gene encodes CDR1 MGHRA and CDR2 YSYEKL. V dropped 1 base and J dropped 4 bases, with 7 bases sitting between them. The CDR3 reads CASSQGPPYGYTF. CDR3 bases: TGCGCCAGCAGCCAAGGGCCGCCCTATGGCTACACCTTC.

The genes are TRBV4-1 and TRBJ2-7, with 8 nucleotides matching TRBD1. Losses at the gene ends were 2 bases for V and 2 bases for J; bases not matched to a gene: 5. Germline CDR1 reads MGHRA; CDR2 reads YSYEKL. This CDR3 is built from 15 residues. The CDR3 sequence: CASSQTDRGPYEQYF. CDR3 DNA: TGCGCCAGCAGCCAAACAGACAGGGGCCCCTACGAGCAGTACTTC.

This clonotype came up many times. The gene calls are TRBV6-5 and TRBJ1-3; no clear D gene. The CDR3 is 11 residues long. Trimming cost V 4 bases and J 3 bases, with 1 base left between them. The germline gives CDR1 MNHEY, CDR2 SVGAGI. CDR3 in DNA: TGTGCCAGCAGTTTTGGAAACACCATATATTTT. Translation gives CASSFGNTIYF.

This clonotype was counted only a few times. The chain joins TRBV5-1 to TRBJ2-3; the D call may be TRBD1 or TRBD2 (5 bases each). The CDR3 runs to 16 residues. Looked up from germline, CDR1 is SGHRS and CDR2 is YFSETQ. Trimming shortened V by 6 bases and J by 3 bases, and 20 bases separated the two germline ends. As DNA, the CDR3 is TGCGCCAGCATCCCAGGGATTAGCGAACTTACAGATACGCAGTATTTT. Amino acid sequence: CASIPGISELTDTQYF.

This clonotype has just a few counts. The chain is built from TRBV20-1 and TRBJ1-2, with a possible D match to TRBD1 (5 bases). CDR1 DFQATT and CDR2 SNEGSKA come from the germline V gene (reference sequence). The CDR3 covers 17 residues. The germline V and J ends were trimmed by 5 bases and 3 bases, with 25 bases remaining between them. The CDR3 DNA sequence: TGCAGTGCTCAAGACCCATCATCAAAAAAAGGGGACTATGGCTACACCTTC. Translated: CSAQDPSSKKGDYGYTF.

This clonotype has just a few counts. The chain links TRBV29-1 to TRBJ2-3; D is undetermined. CDR3 length: 12 amino acids. Between the trimmed V and J ends, which lost 4 bases and 0 bases, there was a span of 5 bases. In germline, CDR1 is SQVTM, CDR2 ANQGSEA. This CDR3 reads CSVVRSTDTQYF. CDR3 nucleotide sequence: TGCAGCGTTGTCCGAAGCACAGATACGCAGTATTTT.

The chain recombines TRBV4-1 with TRBJ2-5; 11 nucleotides agree with TRBD2. V gave up 6 bases and J gave up 2 bases; unmatched junction bases: 17. Germline lookup yields CDR1 MGHRA and CDR2 YSYEKL. The CDR3 has 19 amino acids. CDR3: CASREGVLAGGQGQETQYF. CDR3 nucleotides: TGCGCCAGCAGAGAGGGGGTTCTAGCGGGGGGCCAGGGGCAAGAGACCCAGTACTTC.

This clonotype was counted between two and nine times. This chain joins TRBV29-1 and TRBJ2-1; weak D call: TRBD1 (8 bases). In germline, CDR1 is SQVTM, CDR2 ANQGSEA. This CDR3 region has 13 residues. Trimming cost V 5 bases and J 7 bases, with 15 bases left between them. The CDR3 nucleotides read TGCAGCGTTATAACAGGGGGGGGGAATGAGCAGTTCTTC. Its translation is CSVITGGGNEQFF.

V gene TRBV12-3 or TRBV12-4 combines with J gene TRBJ1-1; D uncertain. The CDR3 loop spans 12 amino acids. Deletions cut 6 bases from V and 4 bases from J, with 9 bases between. DNA for the CDR3: TGTGCCAGCAGCCCGATTTCCACTGAAGCTTTCTTT. Translation gives CASSPISTEAFF.

Many counts were recorded for this clonotype. The CDR3 sequence is CASDLMGQPKNIQYF. CDR3 sequence (DNA): TGTGCCAGCGATCTTATGGGACAGCCAAAAAACATTCAGTACTTC. The rearrangement joins TRBV6-2 or TRBV6-3 to TRBJ2-4; the match to TRBD1 covers 7 bases. Trimming at V came to 8 bases and at J to 4 bases, leaving 11 bases not matched to a gene. The CDR3 runs to 15 residues. CDR1 and CDR2 from the germline V gene are MNHEY and SVGEGT.

This clonotype was recorded at least ten times. The chain couples TRBV3-1 to TRBJ2-7; tentative D call: TRBD2 (6 bases). Germline CDR1 reads LGHDT; CDR2 reads YNNKEL (reference sequence). The CDR3 spans 17 residues. Trimming cost V 0 bases and J 0 bases, with 15 bases left between them. The CDR3 sequence is CASSQEGRGFISYEQYF. In DNA form, the CDR3 reads TGTGCCAGCAGCCAAGAGGGTCGGGGGTTCATCTCCTACGAGCAGTACTTC.

Notes on this clonotype: This sequence may be a read error, since a much larger clone differs from it by one base. V is TRBV29-1 and J is TRBJ2-7; D unclear. Germline assignment: CDR1 SQVTM and CDR2 ANQGSEA. The CDR3 is made up of 14 amino acids. CDR3 bases: TGCAGCGTTGAAGAGTCCCAGGTGCCCTACGCGCAGTACTTC. This gives the protein CSVEESQVPYAQYF.

With regard to this clonotype: This CDR3 fails to terminate in the conserved phenylalanine or tryptophan, so it likely reflects a read error. No DNA is shown, since the ends of the CDR3 on it are uncertain; the CDR3 is the one TCRdb lists. This CDR3 is CASSLGGGPELIY. The chain couples TRBV7-2 to TRBJ2-4; the D segment call TRBD1 is taken from the table without a DNA check. Germline V gene lookup returns CDR1 SGHTA and CDR2 FQGNSA. From its first to its last residue, the CDR3 has 13 amino acids.

This clonotype was found many times. The chain recombines TRBV2 with TRBJ1-1, with D unresolved. Trimming cost V 1 base and J 8 bases, with 8 bases left between them. The CDR3 runs 12 residues. Germline CDR1 and CDR2: SNHLY and FYNNEI. CDR3 in amino acids: CASSEERREAFF. The DNA for the CDR3 is TGTGCCAGCAGTGAAGAACGGAGAGAAGCTTTCTTT.

The chain carries TRBV5-4 and TRBJ2-1; D gene ambiguous. The CDR3 consists of 15 residues. From germline, CDR1 is SGHNT and CDR2 YYREEE (reference sequence). Trimming removed 0 bases from V and 3 bases from J, with 10 bases in between. CDR3 DNA sequence: TGTGCCAGCAGCTTGGGTGGGGAAGGCTACAATGAGCAGTTCTTC. Protein product: CASSLGGEGYNEQFF.

The genes are TRBV4-3 and TRBJ1-6, with D hard to call. Germline-derived CDR1 and CDR2 are LGHNA and YSLEER. The CDR3 runs to 14 residues. V lost 0 bases and J lost 10, with 10 bases in between. CDR3 amino acids: CASSQDGDGSPLHF. As DNA, the CDR3 is TGCGCCAGCAGCCAAGATGGGGATGGCTCACCCCTCCACTTT.